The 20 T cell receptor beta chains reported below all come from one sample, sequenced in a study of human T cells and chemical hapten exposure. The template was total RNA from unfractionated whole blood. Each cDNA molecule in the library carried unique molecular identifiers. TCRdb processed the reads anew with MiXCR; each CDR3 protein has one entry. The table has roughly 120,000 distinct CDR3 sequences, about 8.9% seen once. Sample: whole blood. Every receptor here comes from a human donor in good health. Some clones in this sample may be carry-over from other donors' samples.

CDR3 protein: CASSQGRDYDNEQFF. CDR3 nucleotide sequence: TGCGCCAGCAGCCAGGGCCGGGACTATGACAATGAGCAGTTCTTC. The gene calls are TRBV4-1 and TRBJ2-1; TRBD2 matches at 7 bases. There are 15 residues in the CDR3. Trimming took 3 bases from V and 5 from J; bases not matched to a gene: 7. Germline V lookup: CDR1 MGHRA, CDR2 YSYEKL.

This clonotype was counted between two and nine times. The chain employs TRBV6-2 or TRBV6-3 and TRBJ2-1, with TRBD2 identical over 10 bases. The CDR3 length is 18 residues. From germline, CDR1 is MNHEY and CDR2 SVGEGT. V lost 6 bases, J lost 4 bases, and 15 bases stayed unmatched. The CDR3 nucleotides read TGTGCCAGCAGCCCAGGGGTAGCGGGAGGTCCCCATTACAATGAGCAGTTCTTC. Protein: CASSPGVAGGPHYNEQFF.

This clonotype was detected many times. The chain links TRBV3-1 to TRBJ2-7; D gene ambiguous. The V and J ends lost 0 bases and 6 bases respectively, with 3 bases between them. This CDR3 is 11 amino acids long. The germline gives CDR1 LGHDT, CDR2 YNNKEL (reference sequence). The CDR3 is CASSQEFEQYF. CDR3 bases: TGTGCCAGCAGCCAAGAATTCGAGCAGTACTTC.

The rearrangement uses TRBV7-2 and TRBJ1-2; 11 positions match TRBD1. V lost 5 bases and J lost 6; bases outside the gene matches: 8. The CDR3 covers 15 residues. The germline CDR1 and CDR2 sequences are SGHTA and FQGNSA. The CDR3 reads CASSLLGQGANGYTF. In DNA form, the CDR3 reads TGTGCCAGCAGCCTTTTAGGACAGGGGGCAAATGGCTACACCTTC.

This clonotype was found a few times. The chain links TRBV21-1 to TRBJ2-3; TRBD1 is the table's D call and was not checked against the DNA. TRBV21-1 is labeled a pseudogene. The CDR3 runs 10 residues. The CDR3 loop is CARGAYTQYF. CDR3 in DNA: TGTGCCAGGGGGGCTTATACGCAGTATTTT.

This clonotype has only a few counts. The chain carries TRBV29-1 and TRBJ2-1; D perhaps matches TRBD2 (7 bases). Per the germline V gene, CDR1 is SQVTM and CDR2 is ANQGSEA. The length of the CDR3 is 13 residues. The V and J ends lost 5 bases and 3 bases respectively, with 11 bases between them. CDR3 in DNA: TGCAGCGTTAAGGGGGGGGACTACAATGAGCAGTTCTTC. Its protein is CSVKGGDYNEQFF.

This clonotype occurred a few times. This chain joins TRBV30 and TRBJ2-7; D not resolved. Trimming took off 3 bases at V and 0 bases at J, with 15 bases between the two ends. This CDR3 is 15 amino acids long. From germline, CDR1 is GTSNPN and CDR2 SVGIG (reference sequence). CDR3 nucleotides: TGTGCCTGGAGGAAAGGAGCCTTGAGCTCCTACGAGCAGTACTTC. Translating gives CAWRKGALSSYEQYF. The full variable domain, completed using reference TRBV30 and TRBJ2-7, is SQTIHQWPATLVQPVGSPLSLECTVEGTSNPNLYWYRQAAGRGLQLLFYSVGIGQISSEVPQNLSASRPQDRQFILSSKKLLLSDSGFYLCAWRKGALSSYEQYFGPGTRLTVT.

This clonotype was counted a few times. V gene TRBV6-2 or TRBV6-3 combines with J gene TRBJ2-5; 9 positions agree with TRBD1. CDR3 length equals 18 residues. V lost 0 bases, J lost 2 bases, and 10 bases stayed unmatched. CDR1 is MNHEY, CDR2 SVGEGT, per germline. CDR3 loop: CASSYSTPGTGSQETQYF. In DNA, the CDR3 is TGTGCCAGCAGTTACTCGACCCCAGGGACAGGGTCGCAAGAGACCCAGTACTTC.

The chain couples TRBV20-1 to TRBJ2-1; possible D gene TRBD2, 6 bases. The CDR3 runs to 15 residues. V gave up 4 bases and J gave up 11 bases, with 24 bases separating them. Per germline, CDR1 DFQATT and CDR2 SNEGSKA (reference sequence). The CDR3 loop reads CSATPFSGSNPKQFF. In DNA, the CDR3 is TGCAGTGCTACCCCGTTTAGCGGCTCCAATCCCAAGCAGTTCTTC.

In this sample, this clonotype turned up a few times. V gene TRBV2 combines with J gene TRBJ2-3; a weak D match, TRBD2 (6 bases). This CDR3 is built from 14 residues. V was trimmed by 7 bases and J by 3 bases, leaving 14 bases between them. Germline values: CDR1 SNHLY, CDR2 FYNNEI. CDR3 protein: CASTVGTSTDTQYF. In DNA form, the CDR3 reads TGTGCCAGCACCGTCGGGACTTCGACAGATACGCAGTATTTT.

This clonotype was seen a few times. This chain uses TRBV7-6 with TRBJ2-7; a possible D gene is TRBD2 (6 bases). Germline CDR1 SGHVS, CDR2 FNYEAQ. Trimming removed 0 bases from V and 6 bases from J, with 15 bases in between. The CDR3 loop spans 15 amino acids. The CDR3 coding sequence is TGTGCCAGCAGCTTAGCGCCCGTGGCGGGACGCGAGCAGTACTTC. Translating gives CASSLAPVAGREQYF.

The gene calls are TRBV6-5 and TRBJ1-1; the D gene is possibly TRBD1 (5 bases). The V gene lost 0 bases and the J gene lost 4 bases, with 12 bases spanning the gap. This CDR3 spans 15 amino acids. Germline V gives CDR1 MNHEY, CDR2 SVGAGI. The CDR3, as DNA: TGTGCCAGCAGTTACTCGAGGGGCCAGGGCACTGAAGCTTTCTTT. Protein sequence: CASSYSRGQGTEAFF.

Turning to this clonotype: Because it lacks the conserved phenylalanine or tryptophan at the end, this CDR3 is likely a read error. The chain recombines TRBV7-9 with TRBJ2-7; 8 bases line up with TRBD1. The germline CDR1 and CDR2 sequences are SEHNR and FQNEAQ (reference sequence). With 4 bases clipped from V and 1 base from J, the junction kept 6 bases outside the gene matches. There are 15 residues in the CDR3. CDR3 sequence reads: CASSSPGQESYEQYS. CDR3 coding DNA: TGTGCCAGCAGCTCCCCGGGACAGGAGTCCTACGAGCAGTACTCC.

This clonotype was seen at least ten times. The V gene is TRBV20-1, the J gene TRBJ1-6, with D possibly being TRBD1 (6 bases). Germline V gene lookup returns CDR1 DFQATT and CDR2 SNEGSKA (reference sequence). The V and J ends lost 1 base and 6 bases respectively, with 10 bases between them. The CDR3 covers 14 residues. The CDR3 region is CSARVGGSNSPLHF. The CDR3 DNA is TGCAGTGCTAGAGTAGGGGGGTCTAATTCACCCCTCCACTTT.

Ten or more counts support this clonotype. The DNA for the CDR3 is TGTGCCAGCACTCCCCAGGCGGGCCCCTACGAGCAGTACTTC. It encodes CASTPQAGPYEQYF. The chain combines TRBV9 with TRBJ2-7; a possible D gene is TRBD2 (5 bases). V lost 6 bases, J lost 2 bases, and 15 bases lay in between. Germline CDR1 reads SGDLS; CDR2 reads YYNGEE. The CDR3 consists of 14 residues.

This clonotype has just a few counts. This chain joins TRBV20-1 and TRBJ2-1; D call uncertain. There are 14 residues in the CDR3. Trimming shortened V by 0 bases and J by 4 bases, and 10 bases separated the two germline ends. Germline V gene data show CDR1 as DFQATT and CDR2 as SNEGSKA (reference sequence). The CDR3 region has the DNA TGCAGTGCTAGAGATCTAGGTTCTTACAATGAGCAGTTCTTC. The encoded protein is CSARDLGSYNEQFF.

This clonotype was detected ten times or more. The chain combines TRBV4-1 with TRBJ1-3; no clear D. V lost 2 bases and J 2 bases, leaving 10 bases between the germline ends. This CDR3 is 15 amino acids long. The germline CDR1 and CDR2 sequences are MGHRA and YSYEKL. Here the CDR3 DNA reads TGCGCCAGCAGCCAATCCCTAGTTCCTGGAAACACCATATATTTT. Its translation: CASSQSLVPGNTIYF.

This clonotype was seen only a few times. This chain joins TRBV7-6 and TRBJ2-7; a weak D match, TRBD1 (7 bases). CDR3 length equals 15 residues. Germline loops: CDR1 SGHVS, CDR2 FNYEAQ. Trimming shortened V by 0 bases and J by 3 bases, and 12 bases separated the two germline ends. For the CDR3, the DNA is TGTGCCAGCAGCTTAGCTTCAGGGGGGTTCTACGAGCAGTACTTC. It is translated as CASSLASGGFYEQYF. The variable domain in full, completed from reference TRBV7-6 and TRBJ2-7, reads GAGVSQSPRYKVTKRGQDVALRCDPISGHVSLYWYRQALGQGPEFLTYFNYEAQQDKSGLPNDRFSAERPEGSISTLTIQRTEQRDSAMYRCASSLASGGFYEQYFGPGTRLTVT.

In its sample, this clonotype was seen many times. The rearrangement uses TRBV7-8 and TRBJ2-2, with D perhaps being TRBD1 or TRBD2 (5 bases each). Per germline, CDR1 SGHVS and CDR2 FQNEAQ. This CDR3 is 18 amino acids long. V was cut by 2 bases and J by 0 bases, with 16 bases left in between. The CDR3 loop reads CASSLKGAAGSNTGELFF. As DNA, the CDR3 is TGTGCCAGCAGCTTAAAAGGGGCTGCGGGCTCGAACACCGGGGAGCTGTTTTTT.

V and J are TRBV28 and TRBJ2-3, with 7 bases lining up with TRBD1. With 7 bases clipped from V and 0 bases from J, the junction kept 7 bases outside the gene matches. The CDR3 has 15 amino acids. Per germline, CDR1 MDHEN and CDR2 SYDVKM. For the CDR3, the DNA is TGTGCCAGCACTAATGGACAGGCTAGCACAGATACGCAGTATTTT. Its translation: CASTNGQASTDTQYF.